The 28 T cell receptor beta chains below come from one sample, sequenced in a study of T cells after somatic rescue of genetic block. Assay used: immunoSEQ multiplex PCR; TCRdb lists only in-frame clones, some missing. The sample has some 15,000 clones, about 71% seen once; the top ten hold approximately 15%. What was sequenced was peripheral blood mononuclear cells (PBMCs). The origin of the receptors is a boy between 5 and 17 years old.

This clone occurred once. The chain is built from TRBV27 and TRBJ2-1; 11 bases fit TRBD2. The CDR3 has 16 residues. V shed 5 bases and J 9 bases; nucleotides not matched to a gene: 12. CDR1 and CDR2 from the germline V gene are MNHEY and SMNVEV (reference sequence). The CDR3 is CASSPDPQLAGVEQFF. Here the CDR3 DNA reads TGTGCCAGCAGTCCCGACCCCCAACTAGCGGGAGTTGAGCAGTTCTTC.

This chain connects TRBV19 to TRBJ1-2; 10 bases are a match to TRBD1. From germline, CDR1 is LNHDA and CDR2 SQIVND (reference sequence). Germline trimming cut 6 bases from V and 4 bases from J; bases unmatched to any gene: 8. There are 15 residues in the CDR3. CDR3 coding DNA: TGTGCCAGTAGCTACGACAGGGGGCGCGCCTATGGCTACACCTTC. Its protein is CASSYDRGRAYGYTF.

The chain couples TRBV4-1 to TRBJ2-5; D remains unclear. The CDR3 is 14 residues long. The germline gives CDR1 MGHRA, CDR2 YSYEKL. V was cut by 1 base and J by 6 bases, with 12 bases left in between. CDR3 region: CASSQGDLGKTQYF. The CDR3 nucleotides read TGCGCCAGCAGCCAAGGGGATTTAGGAAAGACCCAGTACTTC.

In this sample, this clone is hyperexpanded. J is TRBJ1-2 and V is TRBV7-9; D uncertain. Per germline, CDR1 SEHNR and CDR2 FQNEAQ (reference sequence). V gave up 4 bases and J gave up 4 bases, with 19 bases separating them. CDR3 length equals 16 residues. CDR3 residues: CASSSSQWAPSYGYTF. DNA of the CDR3: TGTGCCAGCAGCTCCTCTCAGTGGGCTCCCAGCTATGGCTACACCTTC.

The chain joins TRBV9 to TRBJ1-5; D is unresolved. The CDR3 contains 16 residues. Deletions cut 0 bases from V and 10 bases from J, with 20 bases between. Germline V CDR1 and CDR2: SGDLS, YYNGEE. The chain's CDR3 is CASSVADGPQSSPQHF. The CDR3 DNA reads TGTGCCAGCAGCGTAGCGGACGGACCCCAATCAAGCCCCCAGCATTTT.

This clone appeared once. The gene calls are TRBV27 and TRBJ1-5; a possible D gene is TRBD1 (6 bases). Per germline, CDR1 MNHEY and CDR2 SMNVEV (reference sequence). V was pared by 5 bases and J by 4 bases, with 12 bases between. This CDR3 region has 14 residues. The CDR3 region is CASSEQGGNQPQHF. The CDR3 DNA is TGTGCCAGCAGTGAACAGGGCGGGAATCAGCCCCAGCATTTT.

This clone showed up just once. V usage is TRBV7-9 and J usage is TRBJ2-5, with D unresolved. Trimming removed 3 bases at V and 1 base at J, with 9 bases between. The length of the CDR3 is 14 residues. Germline V gene lookup returns CDR1 SEHNR and CDR2 FQNEAQ (reference sequence). This CDR3 is CASSLTWGQETQYF. CDR3 nucleotide sequence: TGTGCCAGCAGCTTGACTTGGGGCCAAGAGACCCAGTACTTC.

This clone was counted between two and nine times. This chain joins TRBV4-1 and TRBJ1-6, with a possible D match to TRBD1 (6 bases). The germline V and J ends were trimmed by 0 bases and 7 bases, with 13 bases remaining between them. The CDR3 has 16 amino acids. From germline, CDR1 is MGHRA and CDR2 YSYEKL. Here the CDR3 DNA reads TGCGCCAGCAGCCAAGATCGAACAGGGAGAAATTCACCCCTCCACTTT. It specifies CASSQDRTGRNSPLHF.

This clone was seen a single time. The rearrangement uses TRBV21-1 and TRBJ2-1; the table's D call, TRBD2, has no DNA check behind it. TRBV21-1 is reported as a pseudogene. The CDR3 is made up of 18 amino acids. The CDR3 sequence: CASSGRRSSRSSYNEQFF. CDR3 nucleotides: TGTGCCAGCAGCGGCCGACGGTCCTCAAGGAGCTCCTACAATGAGCAGTTCTTC.

The rearrangement joins TRBV5-1 to TRBJ2-5; D is ambiguous. The end of the DNA is better explained by TRBJ2-7, so the J call may be wrong. CDR3 length: 14 residues. Germline values: CDR1 SGHRS, CDR2 YFSETQ. The CDR3, as DNA: TGCGCCAGCAGCTATGGCCCGCTAGGGTACGAGCAGTACTTC. Protein: CASSYGPLGYEQYF.

This clone was counted ten times or more. V usage is TRBV7-9 and J usage is TRBJ1-1, with D maybe TRBD1 (6 bases). Trimming took 3 bases from V and 4 from J, leaving 15 bases between them. From germline, CDR1 is SEHNR and CDR2 FQNEAQ (reference sequence). The CDR3 has 15 residues. The CDR3 DNA is TGTGCCAGCAGCTTGGCGGGGGGGCTGGGCACTGAAGCTTTCTTT. Translating gives CASSLAGGLGTEAFF.

This clone was recorded a few times. The gene calls are TRBV4-2 and TRBJ2-7; no clear D. CDR1 is LGHNA and CDR2 is YNFKEQ in the germline V gene. CDR3 length: 13 residues. The germline V and J ends were trimmed by 6 bases and 5 bases, with 14 bases remaining between them. As DNA, the CDR3 is TGTGCCAGCAGTCATAGAAATAGTAACGAGCAGTACTTC. Amino acid sequence: CASSHRNSNEQYF.

V gene TRBV5-1 combines with J gene TRBJ2-3; no reliable D call. Germline values: CDR1 SGHRS, CDR2 YFSETQ. V was pared by 1 base and J by 1 base, with 4 bases between. CDR3 length: 13 amino acids. The CDR3 here is CASSLRGTDTQYF. CDR3 in DNA: TGCGCCAGCAGCTTGAGGGGCACAGATACGCAGTATTTT.

This clone came up a few times. The rearrangement uses TRBV28 and TRBJ1-1; 9 bases are a match to TRBD1. J gave up 5 bases and V 4 bases, and 11 bases lay outside the gene matches. The CDR3 extends over 16 amino acids. Germline-derived CDR1 and CDR2 are MDHEN and SYDVKM. The CDR3 protein is CASSSLGTGKRTEAFF. The CDR3 DNA sequence: TGTGCCAGCAGTTCCCTCGGGACAGGGAAGCGGACTGAAGCTTTCTTT.

CDR3 protein: CASSKEPSGRNTIYF. The CDR3 DNA sequence: TGTGCCAGCAGCAAAGAGCCGTCAGGGCGAAACACCATATATTTT. J is TRBJ1-3 and V is TRBV21-1; the table names TRBD1, a call not compared with the DNA. TRBV21-1 is assigned pseudogene status. The length of the CDR3 is 15 residues.

This chain uses TRBV28 with TRBJ2-5; 10 bases are a match to TRBD2. The CDR3 is made up of 14 amino acids. V lost 10 bases, J lost 11 bases, and 16 bases stayed unmatched. Germline V gene sequence: CDR1 MDHEN, CDR2 SYDVKM. The CDR3 DNA follows: TGTGCCACCCTAGCGGGGGCCGCAGTAGGAGAGCAGTACTTC. Amino acids: CATLAGAAVGEQYF.

The V gene is TRBV7-9, the J gene TRBJ1-5; D is uncertain. The V end lost 3 bases, the J end lost 3 bases, and 18 bases lay between the germline ends. Germline V lookup: CDR1 SEHNR, CDR2 FQNEAQ (reference sequence). The CDR3 runs 17 residues. DNA of the CDR3: TGTGCCAGCAGCTTTATAGGGATGGGAGGGTTCAATCAGCCCCAGCATTTT. Translation gives CASSFIGMGGFNQPQHF. The full variable domain, rest sourced from reference TRBV7-9 and TRBJ1-5, is DTGVSQNPRHKITKRGQNVTFRCDPISEHNRLYWYRQTLGQGPEFLTYFQNEAQLEKSRLLSDRFSAERPKGSFSTLEIQRTEQGDSAMYLCASSFIGMGGFNQPQHFGDGTRLSIL.

The rearrangement uses TRBV30 and TRBJ2-1; TRBD2 might be the D (6 bases). The ends were cut back, 4 bases at V and 10 bases at J, with 17 bases in the middle. From germline, CDR1 is GTSNPN and CDR2 SVGIG (reference sequence). The CDR3 spans 13 residues. The CDR3 region is CAWTRTGVWEQFF. CDR3 DNA: TGTGCCTGGACAAGAACGGGGGTGTGGGAGCAGTTCTTC.

This chain connects TRBV5-1 to TRBJ2-7; perhaps D is TRBD1 or TRBD2 (5 bases each). Deletions cut 0 bases from V and 4 bases from J, with 20 bases between. The CDR3 extends over 17 amino acids. Per germline, CDR1 SGHRS and CDR2 YFSETQ. The CDR3 DNA reads TGCGCCAGCAGCTTGGCCGGGGCGGACCCTTTAACTTACGAGCAGTACTTC. Translation: CASSLAGADPLTYEQYF.

The DNA of the CDR3 is TGTGCCAGCAGCTTGAGTCTAGCTTTGGAGACCCAGTACTTC. This sequence encodes CASSLSLALETQYF. This chain uses TRBV5-8 with TRBJ2-5; D is possibly TRBD2 (5 bases). Per germline, CDR1 SGHTS and CDR2 YDEGEE. CDR3 length: 14 amino acids. V gave up 1 base and J gave up 5 bases, with 12 bases separating them. Full variable domain (missing parts from reference TRBV5-8 and TRBJ2-5): EAGVTQSPTHLIKTRGQQATLRCSPISGHTSVYWYQQALGLGLQFLLWYDEGEERNRGNFPPRFSGRQFPNYSSELNVNALELEDSALYLCASSLSLALETQYFGPGTRLLVL.

Concerning this clone: A much larger clonotype is one base distant, so this may be a read error. This sequence joins TRBV5-4 and TRBJ2-7; 9 bases match TRBD1. Germline trimming cut 4 bases from V and 3 bases from J; bases unmatched to any gene: 8. This CDR3 has 15 amino acids. CDR1 and CDR2 (germline): SGHNT, YYREEE (reference sequence). CDR3 in DNA: TGTGCCAGCAGCCCGAGGGGACAGGGAATCTACGAGCAGTACTTC. Its protein product is CASSPRGQGIYEQYF.

V gene TRBV5-1 combines with J gene TRBJ2-5; D is uncertain. This CDR3 contains 13 residues. Germline CDR1 is SGHRS and CDR2 is YFSETQ. Deletions cut 4 bases from V and 1 base from J, with 8 bases between. CDR3 in DNA: TGCGCCAGCAGCCACAATCTCCAAGAGACCCAGTACTTC. The encoded protein is CASSHNLQETQYF.

This clone has a single count. This chain uses TRBV2 with TRBJ1-2; no clear D gene. The germline CDR1 and CDR2 sequences are SNHLY and FYNNEI. The CDR3 sequence is 12 residues long. V gave up 4 bases and J gave up 4 bases, with 7 bases separating them. Written as DNA, the CDR3 is TGTGCCAGCAGTGTGGATTCCTATGGCTACACCTTC. This encodes CASSVDSYGYTF.

V gene TRBV28 combines with J gene TRBJ1-3, with 11 bases identical to TRBD1. The trim removed 3 bases at V and 8 bases at J, leaving 3 bases unmatched. The CDR3 totals 14 residues. CDR1 is MDHEN and CDR2 is SYDVKM in the germline V gene. The CDR3 sequence is CASSLDRGLYTIYF. The CDR3 coding sequence is TGTGCCAGCAGTTTGGACAGGGGGCTATACACCATATATTTT.

The J gene is TRBJ1-2, the V gene TRBV16, with 8 bases aligning to TRBD1. Per germline, CDR1 KGHSY and CDR2 FQNENV. Germline trimming cut 4 bases from V and 4 bases from J; bases unmatched to any gene: 2. This CDR3 contains 13 residues. The CDR3: CASSLGTGYGYTF. The CDR3 DNA reads TGTGCCAGCAGCCTAGGGACAGGCTATGGCTACACCTTC.

The rearrangement uses TRBV6-5 and TRBJ2-7; D is perhaps TRBD2 (5 bases). V lost 2 bases and J lost 3, with 14 bases in between. The V gene's germline CDR1 is MNHEY and CDR2 SVGAGI. This CDR3 contains 15 residues. CDR3 loop: CASSYRQPRGYEQYF. For the CDR3, the DNA is TGTGCCAGCAGTTACAGGCAGCCCCGGGGCTACGAGCAGTACTTC.

The chain employs TRBV6-5 and TRBJ2-4; either TRBD1 or TRBD2 may fit D (5 bases each). There are 14 residues in the CDR3. Germline-derived CDR1 and CDR2 are MNHEY and SVGAGI. Trimming pared 0 bases from V and 7 bases from J, leaving 10 bases between. Here the CDR3 reads CASSYSWGRNIQYF. In nucleotides, the CDR3 is TGTGCCAGCAGTTACTCATGGGGACGGAACATTCAGTACTTC.

The rearrangement joins TRBV29-1 to TRBJ2-7; 11 bases are shared with TRBD1. The CDR3 sequence is 16 residues long. V lost 5 bases to trimming and J lost 0 bases; unmatched junction nucleotides: 9. Germline CDR1 SQVTM, CDR2 ANQGSEA. The CDR3 reads CSVFGTGGGLSYEQYF. The CDR3 DNA reads as TGCAGCGTTTTTGGGACAGGGGGTGGGCTCTCCTACGAGCAGTACTTC.